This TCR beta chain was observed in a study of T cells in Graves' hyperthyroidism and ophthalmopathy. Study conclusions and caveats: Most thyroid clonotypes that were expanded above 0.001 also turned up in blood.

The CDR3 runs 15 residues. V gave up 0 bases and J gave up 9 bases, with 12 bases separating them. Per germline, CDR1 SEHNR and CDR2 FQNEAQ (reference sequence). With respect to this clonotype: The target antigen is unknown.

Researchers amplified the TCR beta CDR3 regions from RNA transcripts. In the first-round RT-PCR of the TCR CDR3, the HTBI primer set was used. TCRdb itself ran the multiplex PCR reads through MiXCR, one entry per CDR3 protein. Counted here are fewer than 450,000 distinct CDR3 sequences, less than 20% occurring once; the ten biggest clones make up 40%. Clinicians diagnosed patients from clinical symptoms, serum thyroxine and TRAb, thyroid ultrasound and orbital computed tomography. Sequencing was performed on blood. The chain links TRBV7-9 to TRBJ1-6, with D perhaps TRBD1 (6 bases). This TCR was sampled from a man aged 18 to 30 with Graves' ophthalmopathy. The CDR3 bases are TGTGCCAGCAGCTTAGCACAGGGAGGGGGTTCACCCCTCCACTTT. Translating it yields CASSLAQGGGSPLHF.